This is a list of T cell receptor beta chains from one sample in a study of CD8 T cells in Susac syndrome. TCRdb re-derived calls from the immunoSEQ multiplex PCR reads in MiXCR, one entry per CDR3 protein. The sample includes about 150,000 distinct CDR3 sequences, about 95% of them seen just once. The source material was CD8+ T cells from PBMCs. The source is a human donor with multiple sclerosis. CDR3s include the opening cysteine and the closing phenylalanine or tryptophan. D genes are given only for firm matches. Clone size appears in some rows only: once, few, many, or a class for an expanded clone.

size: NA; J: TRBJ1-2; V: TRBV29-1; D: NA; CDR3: CSVEGGLYGYTF; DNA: TGCAGCGTTGAAGGGGGTTTGTATGGCTACACCTTC
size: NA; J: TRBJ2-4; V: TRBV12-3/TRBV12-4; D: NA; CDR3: CASSGTGAGDIQYF; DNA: TGTGCCAGCAGCGGTACAGGGGCGGGGGACATTCAGTACTTC
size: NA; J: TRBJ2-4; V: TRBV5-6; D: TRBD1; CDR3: CASSLWGQGRDIQYF; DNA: TGTGCCAGCAGCTTGTGGGGACAGGGGAGGGACATTCAGTACTTC
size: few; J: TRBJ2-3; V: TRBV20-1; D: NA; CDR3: CSARDYSGRTDTQYF; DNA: TGCAGTGCTCGCGATTATAGCGGTAGGACAGATACGCAGTATTTT
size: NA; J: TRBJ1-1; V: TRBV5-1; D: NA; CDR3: CASSYARGYTEAFF; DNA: TGCGCCAGCAGCTATGCCAGGGGATACACTGAAGCTTTCTTT
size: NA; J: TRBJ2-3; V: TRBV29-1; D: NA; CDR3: CSVATSFRFTDTQYF; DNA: TGCAGCGTTGCAACTAGCTTTCGGTTCACAGATACGCAGTATTTT
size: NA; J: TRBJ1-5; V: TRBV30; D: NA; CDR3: CAWSVLGINQPQHF; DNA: TGTGCCTGGAGTGTCCTTGGGATCAATCAGCCCCAGCATTTT
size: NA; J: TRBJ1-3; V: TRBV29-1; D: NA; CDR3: CSVEDRSGTIYF; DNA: TGCAGCGTTGAAGATCGATCAGGCACCATATATTTT
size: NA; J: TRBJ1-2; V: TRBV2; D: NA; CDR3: CASSEPPGTPYGYTF; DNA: TGTGCCAGCAGTGAGCCACCGGGGACGCCCTATGGCTACACCTTC
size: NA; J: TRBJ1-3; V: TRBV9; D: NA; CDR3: CASSGGSSGNTIYF; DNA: TGTGCCAGCAGCGGGGGGAGCTCTGGAAACACCATATATTTT
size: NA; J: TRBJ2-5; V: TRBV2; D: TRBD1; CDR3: CASHSGTGQETQYF; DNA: TGTGCCAGCCATTCCGGGACAGGGCAAGAGACCCAGTACTTC
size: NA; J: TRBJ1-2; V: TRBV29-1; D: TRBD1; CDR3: CSAEQGADYGYTF; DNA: TGCAGCGCCGAGCAGGGGGCCGACTATGGCTACACCTTC
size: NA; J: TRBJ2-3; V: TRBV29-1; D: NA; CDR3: CSVEDRGFSTDTQYF; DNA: TGCAGCGTTGAAGATCGCGGGTTCTCCACAGATACGCAGTATTTT
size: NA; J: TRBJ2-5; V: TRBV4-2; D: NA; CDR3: CASSQERWGGETQYF; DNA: TGTGCCAGCAGCCAAGAGAGGTGGGGCGGGGAGACCCAGTACTTC
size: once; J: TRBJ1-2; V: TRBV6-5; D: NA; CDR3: CASRRTDNGYTF; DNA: TGTGCCAGCAGGAGGACAGACAACGGCTACACCTTC